Each of the 8 T cell receptor beta chains below was sequenced from the same sample in a study of identical twins (dated by TCRdb to the mid-2010s). The library relied on 5' RACE. TCRdb names Illumina HiSeq 2000 as the instrument used. TCRdb handled the public reads itself, with Q25 trimming in fastp and clone calling in MiXCR, and kept productive beta chains. Each CDR3 protein appears once, grouped with its most common genes and DNA. The sample table holds 510,000 or so distinct CDR3 sequences, of which roughly 15% were seen once. Nearly 0.45% of the sample belongs to the ten largest clones. A further study also used this sample, focusing on yellow fever vaccine responses in identical twins.

The specimen sequenced was CD4+ T cells sorted from blood. Receptors were obtained from a young woman in good health.

The chain links TRBV10-3 to TRBJ2-1, with 7 nucleotides matching TRBD2. The CDR3 extends over 13 amino acids. Germline CDR1 and CDR2: ENHRY and SYGVKD. Trimming took 7 bases from V and 4 from J; bases not matched to a gene: 4. CDR3: CAIKSGTYNEQFF. The CDR3 region has the DNA TGTGCCATCAAGAGCGGGACGTACAATGAGCAGTTCTTC.

V gene TRBV12-3 or TRBV12-4 combines with J gene TRBJ2-7; 12 bases match TRBD2. The CDR3 runs 16 residues. V was clipped by 5 bases and J by 4 bases; unmatched bases: 9. The DNA of the CDR3 is TGTGCCAGCAGTCCGAAGACTAGCGGGAGAGTGTACGAGCAGTACTTC. This sequence encodes CASSPKTSGRVYEQYF.

The rearrangement links TRBV2 to TRBJ2-5, with D unclear. Germline V gene lookup returns CDR1 SNHLY and CDR2 FYNNEI. Trimming pared 4 bases from V and 5 bases from J, leaving 14 bases between. This CDR3 spans 14 amino acids. DNA for the CDR3: TGTGCCAGCAGTGGAATGTTCCGTGGGGAGACCCAGTACTTC. As protein: CASSGMFRGETQYF. The full variable domain, its missing parts supplied by reference TRBV2 and TRBJ2-5, is EPEVTQTPSHQVTQMGQEVILRCVPISNHLYFYWYRQILGQKVEFLVSFYNNEISEKSEIFDDQFSVERPDGSNFTLKIRSTKLEDSAMYFCASSGMFRGETQYFGPGTRLLVL.

The chain couples TRBV21-1 to TRBJ2-1; TRBD1, the table's D call, lacks a check against the DNA. TRBV21-1 is a pseudogene segment. The CDR3 runs to 13 residues. In DNA, the CDR3 is TGTGCCAGCAATGGGACAGGGGGTCTAGAGCAGTTCTTC. Translated, it gives CASNGTGGLEQFF.

This clonotype was detected ten times or more. The chain carries TRBV10-3 and TRBJ2-1; 13 nucleotides line up with TRBD2. With V trimmed by 3 bases and J by 7 bases, 6 bases remained unmatched. The germline V gene encodes CDR1 ENHRY and CDR2 SYGVKD. This CDR3 has 16 amino acids. The CDR3 coding sequence is TGTGCCATCAGTGAAAGGACTAGCGGGAGCCGGAATGAGCAGTTCTTC. It is translated as CAISERTSGSRNEQFF.

The sample holds many counts of this clonotype. One end of the junction fails to match germline, which may point to a read error. J is TRBJ2-3 and V is TRBV5-1; 13 bases line up with TRBD2. Germline V lookup: CDR1 SGHRS, CDR2 YFSETQ. CDR3 length: 16 amino acids. In DNA form, the CDR3 reads TGTGCCAGCAGTTCCGGACTAGCGGGGGGCACAGATACGCAGTATTTT. Amino acid sequence: CASSSGLAGGTDTQYF. The full variable domain, rest sourced from reference TRBV5-1 and TRBJ2-3, is KAGVTQTPRYLIKTRGQQVTLSCSPISGHRSVSWYQQTPGQGLQFLFEYFSETQRNKGNFPGRFSGRQFSNSRSEMNVSTLELGDSALYLCASSSGLAGGTDTQYFGPGTRLTVL.

V is TRBV12-3 or TRBV12-4 and J is TRBJ2-5; 9 bases agree with TRBD2. With 5 bases clipped from V and 4 bases from J, the junction kept 8 bases outside the gene matches. The CDR3 is 15 residues long. The chain's CDR3 is CASSTALAGVETQYF. CDR3 nucleotides: TGTGCCAGCAGTACCGCCTTAGCGGGGGTAGAGACCCAGTACTTC.

The chain employs TRBV12-3 or TRBV12-4 and TRBJ1-4; the D gene is possibly TRBD1 (6 bases). Trimming shortened V by 6 bases and J by 5 bases, and 13 bases separated the two germline ends. The CDR3 consists of 14 residues. The CDR3 is CASRPDRRNEKLFF. For the CDR3, the DNA is TGTGCCAGCAGACCGGACAGAAGAAATGAAAAACTGTTTTTT.